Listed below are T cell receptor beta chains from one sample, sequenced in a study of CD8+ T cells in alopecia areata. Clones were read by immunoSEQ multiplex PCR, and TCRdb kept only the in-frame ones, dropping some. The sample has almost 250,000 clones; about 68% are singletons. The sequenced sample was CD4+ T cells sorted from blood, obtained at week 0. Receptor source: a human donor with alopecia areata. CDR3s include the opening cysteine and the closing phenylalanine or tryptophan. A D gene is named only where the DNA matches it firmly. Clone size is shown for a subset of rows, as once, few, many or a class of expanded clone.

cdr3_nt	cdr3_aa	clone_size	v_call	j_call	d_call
TGTGCCAGCTCCGGGACAGGGGGCCACAATGAGCAGTTCTTC	CASSGTGGHNEQFF	.	TRBV6-1	TRBJ2-1	TRBD1
TGTGCCAGCAGGGTAGACAGGGGGCGTGCAGATACGCAGTATTTT	CASRVDRGRADTQYF	.	TRBV2	TRBJ2-3	TRBD1
TGCGCCAGCAGCCAAGCTCCCCAAGAGACCCAGTACTTC	CASSQAPQETQYF	few	TRBV4-1	TRBJ2-5	.
TGTGCCTGGAGCAATTCACTCCGGGGGTACTTC	CAWSNSLRGYF	.	TRBV30	TRBJ2-7	.
TGTGCCAGCAGAGCCCAGTCGAACCTTCAGTACTTC	CASRAQSNLQYF	.	TRBV6-5	TRBJ2-7	.
TGTGCCTGGAGGTGGGGAGGAGAGACCCAGTACTTC	CAWRWGGETQYF	.	TRBV30	TRBJ2-5	.
TGTGCCTGGAGCAAAGGGACAGGGTCTGAAGCTTTCTTT	CAWSKGTGSEAFF	.	TRBV30	TRBJ1-1	TRBD1
TGCAGCGTGGGGACAGTCTATGGCTACACCTTC	CSVGTVYGYTF	.	TRBV29-1	TRBJ1-2	TRBD1
TGCGCCAGCAGCTTTGGGACTAGGTACAATGAGCAGTTCTTC	CASSFGTRYNEQFF	once	TRBV5-1	TRBJ2-1	TRBD2
TGTGCCAGCAGCGCAAGACCAAGGGGGCCCGAGACCCAGTACTTC	CASSARPRGPETQYF	few	TRBV7-3	TRBJ2-5	TRBD1
TGTGCCACCAGCAGAGTGAGACGGAGGGACACTGAAGCTTTCTTT	CATSRVRRRDTEAFF	.	TRBV15	TRBJ1-1	.
TGTGCCAGCAGCGCCGGGCGGGGGAAGAATCAGCCCCAGCATTTT	CASSAGRGKNQPQHF	.	TRBV13	TRBJ1-5	.
TGTGCCAGTAGTATGGTGGGCTCAGGGGCAGATACGCAGTATTTT	CASSMVGSGADTQYF	few	TRBV19	TRBJ2-3	.
TGTGCCAGTAGTCTGGGACAGGGGCACTATGGCTACACCTTC	CASSLGQGHYGYTF	few	TRBV19	TRBJ1-2	TRBD1
TGTGCCTGGCGGGCTAGCGGGGCCTACGAGCAGTACTTC	CAWRASGAYEQYF	.	TRBV30	TRBJ2-7	TRBD2
TGTGCCAGCAGGCCTGCCCCGAGTCAGGATGGTCCCGGGGCCAACGTCCTGACTTTC	CASRPAPSQDGPGANVLTF	.	TRBV7-9	TRBJ2-6	.
TGTGCCAGCAGGGTGGATACAGATACGCAGTATTTT	CASRVDTDTQYF	few	TRBV2	TRBJ2-3	.
TGCAGCGTGGAAGTGGAAGGGCGCGGCAATCAGCCCCAGCATTTT	CSVEVEGRGNQPQHF	few	TRBV29-1	TRBJ1-5	.
TGTGCCAGCAGCTTAGGCCGGAGGGGTCACAATGAGCAGTTCTTC	CASSLGRRGHNEQFF	once	TRBV7-9	TRBJ2-1	.
TGTGCCAGCAGTGACTACCAGGATTCACCCCTCCACTTT	CASSDYQDSPLHF	.	TRBV2	TRBJ1-6	.
TGTGCCTGGAGTGTGACAGGGGAAAGCTATGGCTACACCTTC	CAWSVTGESYGYTF	.	TRBV30	TRBJ1-2	TRBD1
TGTGCCAGCAGCTTAACCACCTCACTCAGCAATGAGCAGTTCTTC	CASSLTTSLSNEQFF	.	TRBV11-2	TRBJ2-1	.
TGTGCCAGCAGCTTCGGGGGCTCCTATGGCTACACCTTC	CASSFGGSYGYTF	.	TRBV7-9	TRBJ1-2	.
TGCAGCGTTGCAGGGCTGAACACTGAAGCTTTCTTT	CSVAGLNTEAFF	.	TRBV29-1	TRBJ1-1	.
TGTGCCAGCGTTCCACGGGGTTCCACAGATACGCAGTATTTT	CASVPRGSTDTQYF	medium-sized	TRBV7-2	TRBJ2-3	.
TGTGCCAGCAGTCCTACTCTACAGGGTTCCGGGGAGCTGTTTTTT	CASSPTLQGSGELFF	.	TRBV7-3	TRBJ2-2	.